The TCR beta chain under discussion was sequenced for a study of beta chain features in type 1 diabetes. Background on the study: Across every sample, about 100 million sorted cells were examined in total. Study-wide results and caveats: Compared with healthy donors, patients appeared to share more similar naive, central memory and regulatory TCRB repertoires. People with Type 1 diabetes carried modestly yet significantly shorter TCRB CDR3s in all four CD4+ subsets. Over-representation of high TCR-expressing cells was a possible consequence of cDNA sequencing.

Cell sorting via CD45RO/CCR7/CD25/CD127/CD95/CD27 was performed to obtain CD4+ naive, central memory, regulatory and stem cell-like memory cells. Isolated RNA was reverse transcribed in full, so expressed TCRB transcripts were sequenced. TCRdb's table, derived via immunoSEQ multiplex PCR, lists solely in-frame clones and lacks some. The sample has 550,000 to 850,000 clones, over 10% seen once; the top ten hold 0.02% to 0.025%. A note on this clone: The antigen is undetermined.

The sequenced material came from naive CD4+ T cells from blood. The receptor was isolated from a man between 18 and 35 years old with type 1 diabetes.

The CDR3 is CASIVLDGIAETQHF. The CDR3 nucleotides are TGTGCCAGCATTGTGTTGGACGGGATCGCAGAAACCCAGCATTTT. J is TRBJ1-5 and V is TRBV6-5; no clear D. V shed 7 bases and J shed 11 bases, with 24 bases lying between them. CDR3 length: 15 amino acids. Germline values: CDR1 MNHEY, CDR2 SVGAGI.